The 7 T cell receptor beta chains below come from one sample, sequenced in a study of tissue T cells after allogeneic stem cell transplantation (dated by TCRdb to between 2021 and 2022). Libraries were constructed by the immunoSEQ multiplex PCR assay. Not all clones reach the TCRdb copy of this immuneACCESS table, which keeps in-frame sequences only. Checked studies attribute under half of the gap to unresolved V genes and leave the rest unexplained. This sample has tens of thousands of clones in its table, and approximately 77% of those were observed once. Jointly, the top ten make up approximately 0.72% of the sample. Sequencing was performed on spleen. These receptors were taken from a female BALB/c mouse in good health. This mouse strain carries MHC haplotype H2-d.

About this clone itself: The germline and genes are mouse ones. Coverage ceases 1 residue before the CDR3 finishes, and the germline J gene fills in the end. This chain joins TRBV14 and TRBJ1-1, with 11 bases aligning to TRBD1. The J segment lost 2 bases and the V segment lost 5 bases, leaving 5 bases of the junction unmatched. Germline V gene data show CDR1 as SGHDT and CDR2 as FRDEAV. CDR3 length: 15 amino acids. The chain's CDR3 is CASSPGQGGNTEVFF. The CDR3 DNA, read in part, is TGTGCCAGCAGCCCGGGACAGGGGGGCAACACAGAAGTCTTC.

Notes on this clone: Gene names refer to mouse genes. CDR3 in amino acids: CASSFRTGGARQNTLYF. The part of the CDR3 DNA that was read is TGTGCCAGCAGCTTCCGGACTGGGGGGGCGCGGCAAAACACCTTGTAC. The genes are TRBV4 and TRBJ2-4; TRBD2 aligns across 13 bases. The read halts 1 residue ahead of the CDR3 end, with the missing end drawn from the germline J gene. This CDR3 region has 17 residues. CDR1 is LGHDT and CDR2 is YNNKQL in the germline V gene (reference sequence). V lost 4 bases, J lost 3 bases, and 7 bases stayed unmatched. The entire variable domain, with the rest obtained from reference TRBV4 and TRBJ2-4, is as follows: ETAVFQTPNYHVTQVGNEVSFNCKQTLGHDTMYWYKQDSKKLLKIMFSYNNKQLIVNETVPRRFSPQSSDKAHLNLRIKSVEPEDSAVYLCASSFRTGGARQNTLYFGAGTRLSVL.

This clone was seen a few times. Gene names refer to mouse genes. The CDR3 end is not reached by the read, which stops 1 residue before it; the germline J gene fills it in. The chain has TRBV2 and TRBJ2-7; possible D gene TRBD2, 6 bases. The V gene lost 0 bases and the J gene lost 3 bases, with 9 bases spanning the gap. The CDR3 length is 14 residues. CDR1 and CDR2 from the germline V gene are LGHNA and YSYQKL. This CDR3 reads CASSQDHWVYEQYF. The CDR3 DNA, read in part, is TGTGCCAGCAGCCAAGATCACTGGGTCTATGAACAGTAC.

Regarding this clone: Genes and germline come from the mouse. The read terminates 1 residue ahead of where the CDR3 ends, so the germline J gene completes it. In the same sample, other DNA sequences code for this CDR3. The chain recombines TRBV5 with TRBJ1-3; the D gene is possibly TRBD1 (5 bases). Germline assignment: CDR1 LGHNA and CDR2 YNLKQL (reference sequence). The CDR3 contains 15 residues. V was clipped by 0 bases and J by 0 bases, with 6 bases between them. The chain's CDR3 is CASSQEGGSGNTLYF. The DNA read from the CDR3 is TGTGCCAGCAGCCAAGAGGGGGGTTCTGGAAATACGCTCTAT.

As concerns this clone: Gene names refer to mouse genes. The read comes to an end 1 residue before the CDR3 does, leaving the germline J gene to fill in the end. V and J are TRBV4 and TRBJ2-1; no definite D call. Germline V lookup: CDR1 LGHDT, CDR2 YNNKQL (reference sequence). This CDR3 is built from 14 residues. The V end lost 4 bases, the J end lost 4 bases, and 11 bases lay between the germline ends. CDR3 bases read: TGTGCCAGCAGCTCAGGAGAAAGGTATGCTGAGCAGTTC. Its translation is CASSSGERYAEQF. The CDR3, in full, reads CASSSGERYAEQFF.

Remarks on this clone: Genes and germline come from the mouse. The CDR3 end lies 1 residue beyond the end of the read and is filled in from the germline J gene. The chain uses TRBV14 and TRBJ2-1; TRBD2 agrees at 8 bases. The ends lost 5 bases at V and 0 bases at J; junction bases unmatched: 7. Germline CDR1 is SGHDT and CDR2 is FRDEAV. The CDR3 has 16 amino acids. This CDR3 reads CASRLGGLYNYAEQFF. CDR3 bases read: TGTGCCAGCAGGCTGGGGGGCCTCTATAACTATGCTGAGCAGTTC.

As regards this clone: Here the gene names and germline are mouse. The read falls 1 residue short of the CDR3 end, and the missing part is taken from the germline J gene. The chain employs TRBV5 and TRBJ2-1; 9 bases agree with TRBD2. The germline CDR1 and CDR2 sequences are LGHNA and YNLKQL (reference sequence). After removal of 0 bases from V and 7 bases from J, the junction contained 1 base not matched to a gene. The CDR3 has 14 amino acids. This CDR3 is CASSQDWGGAEQFF. The part of the CDR3 DNA that was read is TGTGCCAGCAGCCAAGACTGGGGGGGAGCTGAGCAGTTC.